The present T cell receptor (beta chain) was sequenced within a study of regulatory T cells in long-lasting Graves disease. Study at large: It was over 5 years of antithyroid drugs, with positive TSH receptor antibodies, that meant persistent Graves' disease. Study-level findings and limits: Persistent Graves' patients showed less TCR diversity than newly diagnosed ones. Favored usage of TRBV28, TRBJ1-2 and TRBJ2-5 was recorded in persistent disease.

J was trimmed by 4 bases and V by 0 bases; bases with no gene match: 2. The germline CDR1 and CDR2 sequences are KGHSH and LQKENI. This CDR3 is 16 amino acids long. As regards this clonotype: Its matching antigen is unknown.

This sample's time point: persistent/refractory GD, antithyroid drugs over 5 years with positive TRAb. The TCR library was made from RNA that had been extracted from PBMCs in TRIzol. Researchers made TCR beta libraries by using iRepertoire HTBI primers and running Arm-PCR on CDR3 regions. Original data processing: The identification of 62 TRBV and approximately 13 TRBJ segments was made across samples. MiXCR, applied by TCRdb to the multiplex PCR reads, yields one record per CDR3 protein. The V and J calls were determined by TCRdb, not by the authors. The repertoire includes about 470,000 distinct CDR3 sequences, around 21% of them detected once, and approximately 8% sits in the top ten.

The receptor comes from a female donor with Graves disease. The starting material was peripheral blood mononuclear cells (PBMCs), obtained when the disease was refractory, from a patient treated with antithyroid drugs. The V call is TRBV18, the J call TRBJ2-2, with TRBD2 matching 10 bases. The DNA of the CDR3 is TGTGCCAGCTCACCACCGGCTAGCGGGAGCACCGGGGAGCTGTTTTTT. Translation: CASSPPASGSTGELFF.